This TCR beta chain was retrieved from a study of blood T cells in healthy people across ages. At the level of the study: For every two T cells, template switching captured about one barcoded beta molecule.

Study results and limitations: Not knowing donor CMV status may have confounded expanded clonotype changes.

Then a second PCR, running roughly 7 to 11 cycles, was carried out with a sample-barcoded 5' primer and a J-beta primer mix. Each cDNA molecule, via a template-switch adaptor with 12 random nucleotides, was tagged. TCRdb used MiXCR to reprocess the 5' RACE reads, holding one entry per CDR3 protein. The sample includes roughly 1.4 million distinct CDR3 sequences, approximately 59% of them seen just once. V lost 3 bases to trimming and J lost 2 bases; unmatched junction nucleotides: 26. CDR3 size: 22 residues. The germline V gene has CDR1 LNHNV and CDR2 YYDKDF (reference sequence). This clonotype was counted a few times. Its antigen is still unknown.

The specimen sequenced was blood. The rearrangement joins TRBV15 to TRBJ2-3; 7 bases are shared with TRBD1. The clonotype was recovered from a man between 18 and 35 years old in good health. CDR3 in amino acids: CATSRGRTGTVVPSPFTDTQYF. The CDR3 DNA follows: TGTGCCACCAGCAGGGGCCGGACAGGCACGGTAGTGCCCTCACCCTTCACAGATACGCAGTATTTT.